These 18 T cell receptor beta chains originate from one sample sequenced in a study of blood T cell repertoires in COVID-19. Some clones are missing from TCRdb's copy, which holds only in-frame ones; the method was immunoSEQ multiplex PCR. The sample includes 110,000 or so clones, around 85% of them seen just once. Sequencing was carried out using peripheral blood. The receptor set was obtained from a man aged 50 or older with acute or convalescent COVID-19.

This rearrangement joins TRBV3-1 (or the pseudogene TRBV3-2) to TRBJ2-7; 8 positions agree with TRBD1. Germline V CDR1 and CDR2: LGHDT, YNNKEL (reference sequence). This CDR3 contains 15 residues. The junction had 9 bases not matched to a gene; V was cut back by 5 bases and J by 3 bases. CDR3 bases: TGTGCCAGCAGCTCGCAGGGGACAGGTCTCTACGAGCAGTACGTC. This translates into CASSSQGTGLYEQYV.

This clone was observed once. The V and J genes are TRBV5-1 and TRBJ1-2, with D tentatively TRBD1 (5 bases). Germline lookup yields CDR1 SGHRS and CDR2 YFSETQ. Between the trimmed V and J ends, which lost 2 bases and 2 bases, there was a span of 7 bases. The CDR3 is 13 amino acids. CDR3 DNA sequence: TGCGCCAGCAGCTTAGACAGCAACTATGGCTACACCTTC. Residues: CASSLDSNYGYTF. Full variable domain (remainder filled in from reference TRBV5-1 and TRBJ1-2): KAGVTQTPRYLIKTRGQQVTLSCSPISGHRSVSWYQQTPGQGLQFLFEYFSETQRNKGNFPGRFSGRQFSNSRSEMNVSTLELGDSALYLCASSLDSNYGYTFGSGTRLTVV.

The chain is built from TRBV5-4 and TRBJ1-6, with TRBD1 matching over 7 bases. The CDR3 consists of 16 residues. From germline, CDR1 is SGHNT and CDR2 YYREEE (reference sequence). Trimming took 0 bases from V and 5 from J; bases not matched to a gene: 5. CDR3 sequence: CASSLAGGINNSPLHF. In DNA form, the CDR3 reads TGTGCCAGCAGCTTGGCAGGGGGAATTAATAATTCACCCCTCCACTTT. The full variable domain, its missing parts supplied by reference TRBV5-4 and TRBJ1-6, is ETGVTQSPTHLIKTRGQQVTLRCSSQSGHNTVSWYQQALGQGPQFIFQYYREEENGRGNFPPRFSGLQFPNYSSELNVNALELDDSALYLCASSLAGGINNSPLHFGNGTRLTVT.

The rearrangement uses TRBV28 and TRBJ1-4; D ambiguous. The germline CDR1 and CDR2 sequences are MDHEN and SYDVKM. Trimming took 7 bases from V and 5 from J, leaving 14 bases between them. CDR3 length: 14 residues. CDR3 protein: CASTQMALNEKLFF. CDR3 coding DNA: TGTGCCAGCACCCAAATGGCCTTAAATGAAAAACTGTTTTTT.

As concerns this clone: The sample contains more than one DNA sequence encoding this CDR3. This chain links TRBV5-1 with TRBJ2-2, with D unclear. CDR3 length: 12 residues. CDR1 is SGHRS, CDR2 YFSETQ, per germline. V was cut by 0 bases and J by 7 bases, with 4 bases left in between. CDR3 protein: CASSLELGELFF. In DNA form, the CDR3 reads TGCGCCAGCAGCTTGGAGCTCGGGGAGCTGTTTTTT. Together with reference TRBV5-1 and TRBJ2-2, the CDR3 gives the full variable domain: KAGVTQTPRYLIKTRGQQVTLSCSPISGHRSVSWYQQTPGQGLQFLFEYFSETQRNKGNFPGRFSGRQFSNSRSEMNVSTLELGDSALYLCASSLELGELFFGEGSRLTVL.

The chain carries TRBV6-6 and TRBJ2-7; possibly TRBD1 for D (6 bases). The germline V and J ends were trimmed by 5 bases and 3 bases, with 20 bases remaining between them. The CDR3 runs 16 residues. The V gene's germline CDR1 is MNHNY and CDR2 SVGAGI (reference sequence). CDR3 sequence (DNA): TGTGCCAGCAGTGCACTCAGTGGGACACCCTACTACGAGCAGTACTTC. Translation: CASSALSGTPYYEQYF.

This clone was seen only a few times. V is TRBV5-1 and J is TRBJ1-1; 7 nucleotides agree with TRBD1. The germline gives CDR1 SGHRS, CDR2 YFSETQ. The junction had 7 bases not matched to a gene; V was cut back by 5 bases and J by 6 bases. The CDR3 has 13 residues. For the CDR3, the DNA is TGCGCCAGCAGTTACGACAGGGTATCTGAAGCTTTCTTT. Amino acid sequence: CASSYDRVSEAFF.

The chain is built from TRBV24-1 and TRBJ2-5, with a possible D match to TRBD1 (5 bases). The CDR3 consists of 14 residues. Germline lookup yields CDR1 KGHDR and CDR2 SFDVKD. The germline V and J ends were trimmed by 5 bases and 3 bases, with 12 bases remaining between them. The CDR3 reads CATSVRTSKETQYF. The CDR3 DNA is TGTGCCACCAGTGTCAGGACATCTAAAGAGACCCAGTACTTC.

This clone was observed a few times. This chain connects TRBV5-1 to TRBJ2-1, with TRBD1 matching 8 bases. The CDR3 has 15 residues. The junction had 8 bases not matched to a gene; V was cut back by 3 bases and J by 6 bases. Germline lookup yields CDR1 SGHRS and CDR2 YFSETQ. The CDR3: CASSSRDRTFNEQFF. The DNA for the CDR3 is TGCGCCAGCAGCTCCCGGGACAGGACTTTCAATGAGCAGTTCTTC.

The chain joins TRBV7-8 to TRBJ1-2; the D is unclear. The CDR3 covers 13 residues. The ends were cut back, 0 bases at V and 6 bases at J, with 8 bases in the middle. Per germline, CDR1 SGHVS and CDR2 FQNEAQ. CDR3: CASSLAGIDGYTF. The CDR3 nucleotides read TGTGCCAGCAGCTTAGCCGGTATAGATGGCTACACCTTC.

CDR3 coding DNA: TGTGCCAGCAGTTCTGAGGGTAGAAACCGCAATGAAAAACTGTTTTTT. This gives the protein CASSSEGRNRNEKLFF. The V and J genes are TRBV28 and TRBJ1-4; D is ambiguous. V was pared by 4 bases and J by 5 bases, with 17 bases between. This CDR3 is 16 amino acids long. The germline CDR1 and CDR2 sequences are MDHEN and SYDVKM.

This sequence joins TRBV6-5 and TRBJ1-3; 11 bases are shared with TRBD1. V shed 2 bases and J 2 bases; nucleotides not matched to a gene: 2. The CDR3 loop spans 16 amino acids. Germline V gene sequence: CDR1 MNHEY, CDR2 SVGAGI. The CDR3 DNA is TGTGCCAGCAGTTACCGGGACAGGGGGACTGGAAACACCATATATTTT. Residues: CASSYRDRGTGNTIYF.

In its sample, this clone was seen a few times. The CDR3 spells CASSLAGGETEAFF. In DNA form, the CDR3 reads TGCGCCAGCAGCTTGGCGGGGGGCGAGACTGAAGCTTTCTTT. The rearrangement uses TRBV5-1 and TRBJ1-1, with a tentative D call TRBD1 (6 bases). V lost 0 bases to trimming and J lost 5 bases, with 11 bases between them. Germline CDR1 and CDR2: SGHRS and YFSETQ. This CDR3 has 14 residues.

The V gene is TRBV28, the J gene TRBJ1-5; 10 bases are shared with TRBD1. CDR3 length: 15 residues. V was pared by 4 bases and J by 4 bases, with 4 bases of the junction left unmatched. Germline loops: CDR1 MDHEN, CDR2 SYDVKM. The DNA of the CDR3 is TGTGCCAGCAGTTCTCCGGGACAGGGGAATCAGCCCCAGCATTTT. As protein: CASSSPGQGNQPQHF. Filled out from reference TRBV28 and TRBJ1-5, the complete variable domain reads DVKVTQSSRYLVKRTGEKVFLECVQDMDHENMFWYRQDPGLGLRLIYFSYDVKMKEKGDIPEGYSVSREKKERFSLILESASTNQTSMYLCASSSPGQGNQPQHFGDGTRLSIL.

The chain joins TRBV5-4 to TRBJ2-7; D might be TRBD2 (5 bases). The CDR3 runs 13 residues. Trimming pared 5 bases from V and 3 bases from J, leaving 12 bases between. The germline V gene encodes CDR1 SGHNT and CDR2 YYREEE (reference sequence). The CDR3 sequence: CASRKADGYEQYV. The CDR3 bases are TGTGCCAGCAGAAAAGCGGACGGCTACGAGCAGTACGTC.

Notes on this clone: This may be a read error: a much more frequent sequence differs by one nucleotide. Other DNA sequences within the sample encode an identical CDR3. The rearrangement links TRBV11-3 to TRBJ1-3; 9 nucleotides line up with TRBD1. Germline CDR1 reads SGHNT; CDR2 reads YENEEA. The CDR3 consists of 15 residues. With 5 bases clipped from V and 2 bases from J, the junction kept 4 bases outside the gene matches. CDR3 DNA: TGTGCCAGCAGCCCGGGACAGGGTCCTGGAAACACCATATATTTT. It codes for CASSPGQGPGNTIYF.

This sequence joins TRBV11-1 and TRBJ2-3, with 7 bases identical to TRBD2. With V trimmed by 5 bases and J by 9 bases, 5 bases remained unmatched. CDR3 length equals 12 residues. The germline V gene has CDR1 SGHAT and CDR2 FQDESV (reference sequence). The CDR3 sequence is CASSGGGATQYF. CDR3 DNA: TGTGCCAGCAGCGGGGGAGGGGCGACGCAGTATTTT. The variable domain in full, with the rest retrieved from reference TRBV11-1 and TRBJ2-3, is EAEVAQSPRYKITEKSQAVAFWCDPISGHATLYWYRQILGQGPELLVQFQDESVVDDSQLPKDRFSAERLKGVDSTLKIQPAELGDSAMYLCASSGGGATQYFGPGTRLTVL.

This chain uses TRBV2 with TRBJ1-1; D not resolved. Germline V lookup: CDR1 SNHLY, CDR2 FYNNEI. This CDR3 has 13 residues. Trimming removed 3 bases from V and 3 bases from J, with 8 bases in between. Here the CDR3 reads CASSDLIDTEAFF. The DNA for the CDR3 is TGTGCCAGCAGTGATTTAATTGACACTGAAGCTTTCTTT.